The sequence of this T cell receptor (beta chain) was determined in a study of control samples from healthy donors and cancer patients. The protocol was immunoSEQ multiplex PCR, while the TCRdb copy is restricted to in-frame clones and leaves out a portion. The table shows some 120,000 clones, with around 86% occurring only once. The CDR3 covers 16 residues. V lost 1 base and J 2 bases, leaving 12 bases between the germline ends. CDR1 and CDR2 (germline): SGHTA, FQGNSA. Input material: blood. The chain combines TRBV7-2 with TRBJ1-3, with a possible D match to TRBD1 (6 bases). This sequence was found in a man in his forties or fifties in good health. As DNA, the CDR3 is TGTGCCAGCAGCTTAGGCGCCAGGGGCACTGGAAACACCATATATTTT. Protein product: CASSLGARGTGNTIYF.